What follows are 10 T cell receptor beta chains derived from one specimen sequenced in a study of cytotoxic CD8 clonotypes in ibrutinib-treated CLL. The table came from immunoSEQ multiplex PCR; TCRdb's copy has only in-frame clones and leaves some out. This sample has a few hundred thousand clones, with around four fifths found just once. The source material was PBMCs, sampled before ibrutinib treatment. The receptors stem from a human donor with chronic lymphocytic leukemia.

The chain joins TRBV9 to TRBJ2-1; 7 nucleotides line up with TRBD1. The J segment lost 9 bases and the V segment lost 6 bases, leaving 18 bases of the junction unmatched. The CDR3 contains 16 residues. Germline loops: CDR1 SGDLS, CDR2 YYNGEE. The CDR3 spells CASMRSRTGEIGEQFF. CDR3 sequence (DNA): TGTGCCAGCATGAGGAGTCGAACAGGGGAAATCGGTGAGCAGTTCTTC.

The chain combines TRBV5-1 with TRBJ1-1, with D hard to call. V shed 0 bases and J shed 1 base, with 7 bases lying between them. In germline, CDR1 is SGHRS, CDR2 YFSETQ. The CDR3 totals 14 residues. The CDR3 DNA follows: TGCGCCAGCAGCTTGGAGGCACCGAACACTGAAGCTTTCTTT. As protein: CASSLEAPNTEAFF. The entire variable domain, with the rest obtained from reference TRBV5-1 and TRBJ1-1, is as follows: KAGVTQTPRYLIKTRGQQVTLSCSPISGHRSVSWYQQTPGQGLQFLFEYFSETQRNKGNFPGRFSGRQFSNSRSEMNVSTLELGDSALYLCASSLEAPNTEAFFGQGTRLTVV.

The chain links TRBV4-1 to TRBJ2-6; 10 bases match TRBD1. CDR3 size: 19 residues. The ends lost 1 base at V and 3 bases at J; junction bases unmatched: 9. Germline CDR1 and CDR2: MGHRA and YSYEKL. The CDR3 sequence is CASSQVFGTGVFGANVLTF. The CDR3 DNA reads as TGCGCCAGCAGCCAAGTGTTCGGGACAGGGGTTTTTGGGGCCAACGTCCTGACTTTC.

The chain has TRBV5-1 and TRBJ1-5; 9 nucleotides match TRBD1. With 4 bases clipped from V and 6 bases from J, the junction kept 11 bases outside the gene matches. CDR1 is SGHRS, CDR2 YFSETQ, per germline. The CDR3 loop spans 16 amino acids. The CDR3 sequence is CASSPGQGTSGQPQHF. CDR3 coding DNA: TGCGCCAGCAGCCCTGGACAGGGGACTTCGGGTCAGCCCCAGCATTTT.

The V and J genes are TRBV15 and TRBJ1-5; no reliable D call. V was clipped by 0 bases and J by 1 base, with 7 bases between them. The CDR3 is made up of 15 amino acids. Germline CDR1 reads LNHNV; CDR2 reads YYDKDF (reference sequence). CDR3 bases: TGTGCCACCAGCAGAGATGGGATGAGCAATCAGCCCCAGCATTTT. Protein: CATSRDGMSNQPQHF.

The CDR3 DNA sequence: TGTGCCAGCAGCATAGGTCCCGACAGTAACTATGGCTACACCTTC. Its translation: CASSIGPDSNYGYTF. This chain links TRBV7-3 with TRBJ1-2; TRBD1 might be the D (5 bases). The V end lost 5 bases, the J end lost 1 base, and 14 bases lay between the germline ends. The CDR3 runs 15 residues. Germline assignment: CDR1 SGHTA and CDR2 FQGTGA.

This clone is a singleton in its sample. The chain links TRBV15 to TRBJ2-7; 7 nucleotides line up with TRBD1. V was clipped by 2 bases and J by 3 bases; unmatched bases: 1. This CDR3 is 13 amino acids long. Germline lookup yields CDR1 LNHNV and CDR2 YYDKDF (reference sequence). CDR3 sequence: CATSRTGVYEQYF. For the CDR3, the DNA is TGTGCCACCAGCAGAACAGGGGTCTACGAGCAGTACTTC.

V usage is TRBV19 and J usage is TRBJ1-3; D call uncertain. The CDR3 consists of 14 residues. Germline V gene data show CDR1 as LNHDA and CDR2 as SQIVND (reference sequence). The germline V and J ends were trimmed by 0 bases and 0 bases, with 3 bases remaining between them. The CDR3 DNA reads TGTGCCAGTAGTATAGACAACTCTGGAAACACCATATATTTT. It specifies CASSIDNSGNTIYF.

The chain is built from TRBV2 and TRBJ2-1; 11 positions match TRBD2. CDR1 is SNHLY, CDR2 FYNNEI, per germline. The CDR3 contains 18 residues. After removal of 8 bases from V and 6 bases from J, the junction contained 18 bases not matched to a gene. CDR3 nucleotide sequence: TGTGCCAGCGGCTGGACAGTAATTACTAGCGGGAGCGTCAATGAGCAGTTCTTC. The encoded protein is CASGWTVITSGSVNEQFF.

The chain uses TRBV30 and TRBJ2-3, with 10 bases lining up with TRBD2. This CDR3 region has 17 residues. Germline CDR1 is GTSNPN and CDR2 is SVGIG (reference sequence). V lost 3 bases and J lost 2; bases outside the gene matches: 11. The CDR3 DNA reads TGTGCCTGGAGGGGGAGCTGGACTAGCGGAGACACAGATACGCAGTATTTT. It encodes CAWRGSWTSGDTDTQYF.